This paragraph reports one T cell receptor (beta chain). The data were taken from a study of early T cells in non-severe SARS-CoV-2 infection. Across the study: Sequenced material consisted of bulk RNA (from unsorted whole blood), and chains were unpaired.

In the library, individual cDNA molecules carried attached unique molecular identifiers. Using its own MiXCR run on the 5' RACE reads, TCRdb lists one record per CDR3 protein. The sample includes 50,000 to 65,000 distinct CDR3 sequences, roughly a sixth of them seen just once. Germline V gene sequence: CDR1 SGHDN, CDR2 FVKESK. This CDR3 spans 15 amino acids. J was trimmed by 6 bases and V by 4 bases; bases with no gene match: 6. The rearrangement joins TRBV14 to TRBJ2-1; TRBD2 aligns across 10 bases. The sample consisted of whole blood, taken at baseline. The origin of this receptor is an adult who was a healthcare worker with PCR-confirmed SARS-CoV-2 infection or an uninfected control (not recorded which). DNA of the CDR3: TGTGCCAGCAGCCTTCTAGCGGGAGATGTCAATGAGCAGTTCTTC. It yields the protein CASSLLAGDVNEQFF. Looking up the rest from reference TRBV14 and TRBJ2-1 gives the full variable domain: EAGVTQFPSHSVIEKGQTVTLRCDPISGHDNLYWYRRVMGKEIKFLLHFVKESKQDESGMPNNRFLAERTGGTYSTLKVQPAELEDSGVYFCASSLLAGDVNEQFFGPGTRLTVL.